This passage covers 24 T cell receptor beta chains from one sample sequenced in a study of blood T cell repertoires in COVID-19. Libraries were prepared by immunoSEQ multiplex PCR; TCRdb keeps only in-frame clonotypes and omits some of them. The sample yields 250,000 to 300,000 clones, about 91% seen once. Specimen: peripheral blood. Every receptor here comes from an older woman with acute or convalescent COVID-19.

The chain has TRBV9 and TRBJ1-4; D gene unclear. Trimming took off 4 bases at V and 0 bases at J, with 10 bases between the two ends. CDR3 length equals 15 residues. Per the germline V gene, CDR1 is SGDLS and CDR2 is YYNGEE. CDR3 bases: TGTGCCAGCAGCTCAGGTGTTGCAACTAATGAAAAACTGTTTTTT. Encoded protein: CASSSGVATNEKLFF.

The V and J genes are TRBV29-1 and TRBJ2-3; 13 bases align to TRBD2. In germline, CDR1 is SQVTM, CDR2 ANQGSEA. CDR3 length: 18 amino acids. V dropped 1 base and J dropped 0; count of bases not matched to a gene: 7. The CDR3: CSVEGTSGRESSTDTQYF. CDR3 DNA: TGCAGCGTTGAAGGGACTAGCGGGAGAGAGTCTAGCACAGATACGCAGTATTTT.

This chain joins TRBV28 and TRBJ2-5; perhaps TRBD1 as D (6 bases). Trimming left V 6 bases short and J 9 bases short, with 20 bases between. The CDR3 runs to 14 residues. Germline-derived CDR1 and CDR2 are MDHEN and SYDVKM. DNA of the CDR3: TGTGCCAGCAGCAATCAGGACAGCCCTCGGGCCCAGTACTTC. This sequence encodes CASSNQDSPRAQYF.

CDR3 protein: CASSLRQGRGNQPQHF. The CDR3 bases are TGTGCCAGCAGCCTCCGACAGGGCCGGGGCAATCAGCCCCAGCATTTT. This chain uses TRBV7-9 with TRBJ1-5, with TRBD1 matching over 7 bases. Looked up from germline, CDR1 is SEHNR and CDR2 is FQNEAQ (reference sequence). This CDR3 is 16 amino acids long. V shed 5 bases and J 2 bases; nucleotides not matched to a gene: 9.

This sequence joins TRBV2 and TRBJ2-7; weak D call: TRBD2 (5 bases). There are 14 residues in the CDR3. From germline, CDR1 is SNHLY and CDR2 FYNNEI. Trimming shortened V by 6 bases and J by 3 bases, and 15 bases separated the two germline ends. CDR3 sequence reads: CASRADLTYYEQYF. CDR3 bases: TGTGCCAGCAGGGCGGACTTAACTTACTACGAGCAGTACTTC.

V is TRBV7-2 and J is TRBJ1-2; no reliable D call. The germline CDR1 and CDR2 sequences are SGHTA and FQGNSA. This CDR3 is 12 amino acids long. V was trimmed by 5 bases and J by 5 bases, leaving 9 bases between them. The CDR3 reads CASSQVNYGYTF. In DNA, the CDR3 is TGTGCCAGCAGCCAGGTTAATTATGGCTACACCTTC. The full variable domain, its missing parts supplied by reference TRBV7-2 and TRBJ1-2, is GAGVSQSPSNKVTEKGKDVELRCDPISGHTALYWYRQSLGQGLEFLIYFQGNSAPDKSGLPSDRFSAERTGGSVSTLTIQRTQQEDSAVYLCASSQVNYGYTFGSGTRLTVV.

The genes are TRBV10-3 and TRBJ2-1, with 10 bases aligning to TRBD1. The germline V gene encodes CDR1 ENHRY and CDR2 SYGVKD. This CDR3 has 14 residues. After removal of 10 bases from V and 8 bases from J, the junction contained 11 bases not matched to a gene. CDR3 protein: CASQGTGVKDEQFF. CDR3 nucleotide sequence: TGTGCCAGCCAGGGGACAGGGGTGAAAGATGAGCAGTTCTTC.

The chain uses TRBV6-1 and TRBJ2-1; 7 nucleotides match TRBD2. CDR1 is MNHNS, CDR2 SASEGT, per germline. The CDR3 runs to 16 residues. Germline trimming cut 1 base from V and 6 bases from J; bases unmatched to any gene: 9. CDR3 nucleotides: TGTGCCAGCAGTGAAGAATTGGGAGGGGACGCCAATGAGCAGTTCTTC. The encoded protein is CASSEELGGDANEQFF.

CDR3 in amino acids: CASSQNRGGFGYTF. CDR3 in DNA: TGTGCCAGCAGCCAAAACAGGGGAGGTTTTGGCTACACCTTC. The chain uses TRBV3-1 (or the pseudogene TRBV3-2) and TRBJ1-2; the match to TRBD1 covers 7 bases. This CDR3 comprises 14 residues. The germline CDR1 and CDR2 sequences are LGHDT and YNNKEL (reference sequence). J gave up 7 bases and V 2 bases, and 7 bases lay outside the gene matches.

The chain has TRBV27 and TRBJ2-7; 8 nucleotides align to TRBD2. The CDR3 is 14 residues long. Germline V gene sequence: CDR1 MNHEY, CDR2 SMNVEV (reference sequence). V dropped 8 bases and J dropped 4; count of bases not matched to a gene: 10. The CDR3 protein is CASGRGGLFYEQYF. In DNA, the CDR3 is TGTGCCAGCGGCCGGGGGGGTCTATTTTACGAGCAGTACTTC.

The CDR3 region is CAAGVTPAQETQYF. CDR3 bases: TGTGCCGCGGGCGTGACCCCGGCTCAAGAGACCCAGTACTTC. The rearrangement uses TRBV10-3 and TRBJ2-5; D might be TRBD2 (5 bases). Per germline, CDR1 ENHRY and CDR2 SYGVKD. With 11 bases removed from V and 2 bases from J, the gap between germline ends came to 18 bases. This CDR3 has 14 amino acids.

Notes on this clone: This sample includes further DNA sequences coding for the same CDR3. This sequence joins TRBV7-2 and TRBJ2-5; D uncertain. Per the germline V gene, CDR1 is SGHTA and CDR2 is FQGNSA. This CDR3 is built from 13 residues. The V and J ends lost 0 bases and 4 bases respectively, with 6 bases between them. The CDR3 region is CASSLAGGETQYF. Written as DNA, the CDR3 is TGTGCCAGCAGCTTAGCAGGCGGAGAGACCCAGTACTTC. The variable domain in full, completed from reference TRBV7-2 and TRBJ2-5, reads GAGVSQSPSNKVTEKGKDVELRCDPISGHTALYWYRQSLGQGLEFLIYFQGNSAPDKSGLPSDRFSAERTGGSVSTLTIQRTQQEDSAVYLCASSLAGGETQYFGPGTRLLVL.

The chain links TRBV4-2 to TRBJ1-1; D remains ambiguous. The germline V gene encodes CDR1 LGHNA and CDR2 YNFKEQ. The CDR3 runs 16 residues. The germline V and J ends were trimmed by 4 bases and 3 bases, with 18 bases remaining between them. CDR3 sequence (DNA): TGTGCCAGCAGCCCCGCGGGTACGGCCACGGACACTGAAGCTTTCTTT. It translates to CASSPAGTATDTEAFF.

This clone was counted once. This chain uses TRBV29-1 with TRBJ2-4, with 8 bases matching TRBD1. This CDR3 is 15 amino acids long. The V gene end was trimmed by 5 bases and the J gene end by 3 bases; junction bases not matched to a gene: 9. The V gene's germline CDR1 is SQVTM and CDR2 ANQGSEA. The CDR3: CSVRTGSGVKNIQYF. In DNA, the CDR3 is TGCAGCGTTCGGACAGGGAGTGGGGTCAAAAACATTCAGTACTTC. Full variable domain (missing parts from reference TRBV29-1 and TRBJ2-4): SAVISQKPSRDICQRGTSLTIQCQVDSQVTMMFWYRQQPGQSLTLIATANQGSEATYESGFVIDKFPISRPNLTFSTLTVSNMSPEDSSIYLCSVRTGSGVKNIQYFGAGTRLSVL.

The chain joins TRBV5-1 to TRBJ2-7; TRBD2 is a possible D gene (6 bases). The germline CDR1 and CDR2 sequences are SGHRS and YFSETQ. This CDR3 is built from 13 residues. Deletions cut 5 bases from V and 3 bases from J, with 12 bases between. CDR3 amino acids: CASSTSSSYEQYF. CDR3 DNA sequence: TGCGCCAGCAGTACTAGCAGTAGCTACGAGCAGTACTTC.

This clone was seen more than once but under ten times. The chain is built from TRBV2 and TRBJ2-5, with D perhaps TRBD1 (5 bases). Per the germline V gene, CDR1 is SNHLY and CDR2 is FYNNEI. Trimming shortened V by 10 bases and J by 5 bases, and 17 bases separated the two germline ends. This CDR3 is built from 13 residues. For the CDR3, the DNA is TGTGCCAACCCAAAGGGGCGCCGGGAGACCCAGTACTTC. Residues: CANPKGRRETQYF.

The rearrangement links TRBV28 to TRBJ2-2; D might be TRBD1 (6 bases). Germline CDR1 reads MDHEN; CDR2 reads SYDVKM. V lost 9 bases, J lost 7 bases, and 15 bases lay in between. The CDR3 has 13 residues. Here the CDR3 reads CASLSTGIGELFF. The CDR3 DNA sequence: TGTGCCAGTTTATCAACAGGGATCGGGGAGCTGTTTTTT.

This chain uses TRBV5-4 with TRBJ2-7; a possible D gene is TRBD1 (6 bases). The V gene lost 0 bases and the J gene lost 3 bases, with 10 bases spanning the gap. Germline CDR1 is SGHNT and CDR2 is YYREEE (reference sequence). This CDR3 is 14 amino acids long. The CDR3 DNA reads TGTGCCAGCAGCTTGGGACAGGAAATCTACGAGCAGTACTTC. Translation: CASSLGQEIYEQYF.

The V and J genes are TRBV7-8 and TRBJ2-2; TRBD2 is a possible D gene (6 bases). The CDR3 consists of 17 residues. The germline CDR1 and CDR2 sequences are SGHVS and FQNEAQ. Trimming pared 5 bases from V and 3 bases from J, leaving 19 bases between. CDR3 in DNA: TGTGCCAGCAGCACCCCGGGGTCGGGGGTGGACACCGGGGAGCTGTTTTTT. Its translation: CASSTPGSGVDTGELFF.

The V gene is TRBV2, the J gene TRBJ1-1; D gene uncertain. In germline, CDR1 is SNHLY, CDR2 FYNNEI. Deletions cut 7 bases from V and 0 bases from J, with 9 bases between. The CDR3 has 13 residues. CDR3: CASNAKMNTEAFF. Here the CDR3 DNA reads TGTGCCAGCAACGCGAAGATGAACACTGAAGCTTTCTTT.

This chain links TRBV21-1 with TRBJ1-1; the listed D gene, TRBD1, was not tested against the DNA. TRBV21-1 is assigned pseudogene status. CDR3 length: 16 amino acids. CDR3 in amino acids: CASSKKNDRLNTEAFF. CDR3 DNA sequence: TGTGCCAGCAGCAAAAAGAATGACAGACTGAACACTGAAGCTTTCTTT.

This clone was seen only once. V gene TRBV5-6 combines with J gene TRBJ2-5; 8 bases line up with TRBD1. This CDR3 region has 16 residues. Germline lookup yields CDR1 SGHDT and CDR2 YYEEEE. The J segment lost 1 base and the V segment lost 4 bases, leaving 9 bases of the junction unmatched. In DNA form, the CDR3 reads TGTGCCAGCAGCCCCCGGGGACAGGTCCCCCAAGAGACCCAGTACTTC. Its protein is CASSPRGQVPQETQYF.

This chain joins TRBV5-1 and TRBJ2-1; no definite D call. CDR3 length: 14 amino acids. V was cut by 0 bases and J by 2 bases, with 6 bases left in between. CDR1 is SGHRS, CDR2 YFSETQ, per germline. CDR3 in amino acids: CASSLGRTYNEQFF. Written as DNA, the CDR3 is TGCGCCAGCAGCTTGGGCAGAACCTACAATGAGCAGTTCTTC.

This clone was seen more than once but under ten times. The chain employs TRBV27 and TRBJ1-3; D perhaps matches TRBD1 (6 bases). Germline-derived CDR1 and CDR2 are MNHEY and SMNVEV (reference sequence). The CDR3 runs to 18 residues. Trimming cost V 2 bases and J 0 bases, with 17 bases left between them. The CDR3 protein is CASSLGVPGQSSGNTIYF. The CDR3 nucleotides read TGTGCCAGCAGTTTAGGGGTCCCCGGACAGAGCTCTGGAAACACCATATATTTT.